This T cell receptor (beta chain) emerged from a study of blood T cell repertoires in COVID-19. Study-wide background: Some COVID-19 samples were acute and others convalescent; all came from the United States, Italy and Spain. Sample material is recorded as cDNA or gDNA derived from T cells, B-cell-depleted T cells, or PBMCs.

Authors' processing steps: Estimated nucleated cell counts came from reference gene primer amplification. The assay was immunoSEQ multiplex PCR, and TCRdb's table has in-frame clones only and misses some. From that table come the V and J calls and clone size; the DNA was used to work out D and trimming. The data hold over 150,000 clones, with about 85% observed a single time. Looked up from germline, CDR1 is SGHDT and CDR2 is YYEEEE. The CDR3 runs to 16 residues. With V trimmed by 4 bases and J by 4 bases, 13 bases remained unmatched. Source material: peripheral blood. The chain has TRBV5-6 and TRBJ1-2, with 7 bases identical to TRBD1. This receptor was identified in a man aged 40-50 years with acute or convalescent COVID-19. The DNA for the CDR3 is TGTGCCAGCAGCGCCCGCGAGGACAGGCTGTCCTATGGCTACACCTTC. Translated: CASSAREDRLSYGYTF.